The present T cell receptor (beta chain) was sequenced within a study of CD8 T cells in ankylosing spondylitis. Each CDR3 protein gets one entry after TCRdb re-called the 5' RACE reads with MiXCR. The sample yields 300,000 to 400,000 distinct CDR3 sequences, about 15% seen once. The study, taken as a whole, reports: A TCR beta motif of 7 to 9 highly homologous variants seemed to mark ankylosing spondylitis blood. Reportedly, significant enrichment of disease-linked clones occurred in matched ankylosing spondylitis synovial fluid.

The junction had 7 bases not matched to a gene; V was cut back by 0 bases and J by 2 bases. The V gene's germline CDR1 is SGHDT and CDR2 YYEEEE. The CDR3 consists of 16 residues. On this clonotype: Antigen specificity is unknown.

V gene TRBV5-6 combines with J gene TRBJ2-7; 8 bases map to TRBD2. The source of this sequence is a male donor with ankylosing spondylitis or in good health (not recorded which). Sequencing was carried out using blood, either unsorted or a sorted T cell fraction (not recorded which). The CDR3 sequence is CASSLVGISGTYEQYF. The CDR3 region has the DNA TGTGCCAGCAGCTTGGTTGGCATTAGCGGGACCTACGAGCAGTACTTC.